The rows below give T cell receptor beta chains drawn from one sample of a study of blood T cell repertoires in COVID-19. The repertoire was sequenced with immunoSEQ multiplex PCR; TCRdb's copy has only in-frame clones and lacks some. Among 300,000 to 450,000 clones, more than 70% were seen once, and the ten largest hold approximately 2.4%. What was sequenced was peripheral blood. Every receptor here comes from an older woman with COVID-19, enrolled during active disease. The CDR3 runs from the conserved cysteine through the conserved F or W. A D gene is named only where the DNA matches it firmly. Only some rows state a clone size, as once, few, many or a class for expanded clones.

CASAGKMNTEAFF	TGTGCCTCCGCCGGGAAAATGAACACTGAAGCTTTCTTT	TRBJ1-1	TRBV10-3	13	NA	NA
CASSPDSTTYEQYF	TGCGCCAGCAGCCCTGACAGTACCACCTACGAGCAGTACTTC	TRBJ2-7	TRBV5-1	14	NA	NA
CASSEGGGSPLHF	TGTGCCAGCAGTGAGGGGGGGGGTTCACCCCTCCACTTT	TRBJ1-6	TRBV25-1	13	NA	NA
CAWSSSRLKAFF	TGTGCCTGGTCCTCCTCCAGGTTAAAGGCTTTCTTT	TRBJ1-1	TRBV30	12	NA	NA
CASSLASETQYF	TGCGCCAGCAGCTTGGCCTCGGAGACCCAGTACTTC	TRBJ2-5	TRBV5-1	12	NA	NA
CASRPGQGNSPLHF	TGTGCCAGCAGGCCGGGACAGGGGAATTCACCCCTCCACTTT	TRBJ1-6	TRBV6-5	14	TRBD1	once
CASSAGDRAGTEAFF	TGTGCCAGCAGCGCCGGGGACAGGGCGGGCACTGAAGCTTTCTTT	TRBJ1-1	TRBV11-2	15	TRBD1	NA
CASSQIQSGGPVREQYF	TGTGCCAGCAGCCAAATACAAAGCGGGGGGCCCGTTCGCGAGCAGTACTTC	TRBJ2-7	TRBV11-2	17	TRBD2	NA
CASSFPGQPLLHYGYTF	TGTGCCAGCAGCTTCCCTGGACAGCCCTTACTCCACTATGGCTACACCTTC	TRBJ1-2	TRBV7-9	17	NA	NA
CASSFTGGYNTGELFF	TGTGCCAGCAGTTTCACAGGGGGCTATAACACCGGGGAGCTGTTTTTT	TRBJ2-2	TRBV27	16	TRBD1	once
CASSPDGGGGPQHF	TGCGCCAGCAGCCCGGACGGGGGGGGCGGGCCCCAGCATTTT	TRBJ1-5	TRBV5-1	14	NA	NA
CASSIRGGLYQETQYF	TGTGCCAGTAGTATTAGGGGGGGTTTATACCAAGAGACCCAGTACTTC	TRBJ2-5	TRBV19	16	NA	NA
CASSPGTVNEKLFF	TGTGCCAGCAGCCCTGGGACAGTTAATGAAAAACTGTTTTTT	TRBJ1-4	TRBV27	14	TRBD1	NA
CSVILLGAAQYF	TGCAGCGTTATACTCTTGGGGGCGGCGCAGTATTTT	TRBJ2-3	TRBV29-1	12	NA	NA
CASSQSPYTIYF	TGTGCCAGCAGCCAGAGTCCTTACACCATATATTTT	TRBJ1-3	TRBV14	12	NA	once
CSASPRDSSYEQYF	TGCAGTGCTAGTCCACGGGACTCATCCTACGAGCAGTACTTC	TRBJ2-7	TRBV20-1	14	NA	NA
CASSTGGRPTGELFF	TGTGCCAGCAGCACCGGGGGGCGCCCCACCGGGGAGCTGTTTTTT	TRBJ2-2	TRBV6-5	15	NA	NA
CASSILTGGRNEQFF	TGTGCCAGTAGTATTCTAACAGGGGGAAGGAATGAGCAGTTCTTC	TRBJ2-1	TRBV19	15	TRBD1	NA
CASSVLGQNTEAFF	TGCGCCAGCAGCGTTTTAGGACAGAACACTGAAGCTTTCTTT	TRBJ1-1	TRBV4-1	14	NA	NA
CASSQDGHTDTQYF	TGTGCCAGCAGCCAAGATGGCCACACAGATACGCAGTATTTT	TRBJ2-3	TRBV4-2	14	NA	NA
CASSSNRGGWGTDTQYF	TGTGCCAGCAGCTCGAACCGCGGGGGCTGGGGCACAGATACGCAGTATTTT	TRBJ2-3	TRBV7-6	17	NA	NA
CASSVLAGVIYNEQFF	TGTGCCAGTAGTGTACTAGCGGGGGTGATTTACAATGAGCAGTTCTTC	TRBJ2-1	TRBV19	16	TRBD2	NA
CASSHKSRGYTF	TGTGCCAGCAGCCACAAATCCCGTGGCTACACCTTC	TRBJ1-2	TRBV6-2/TRBV6-3	12	NA	NA
CSVRGGYTDTQYF	TGCAGCGTTAGGGGGGGCTACACAGATACGCAGTATTTT	TRBJ2-3	TRBV29-1	13	NA	NA
CASSDGIPHTGELFF	TGTGCCAGCAGCGACGGGATTCCCCACACCGGGGAGCTGTTTTTT	TRBJ2-2	TRBV7-8	15	NA	NA
CASRGTSGDTQYF	TGTGCCAGCCGCGGGACTAGCGGAGATACGCAGTATTTT	TRBJ2-3	TRBV11-2	13	TRBD2	NA
CASSPLNEKLFF	TGTGCCAGCTCACCACTAAATGAAAAACTGTTTTTT	TRBJ1-4	TRBV18	12	NA	NA
CSVTSGGTETQYF	TGCAGCGTGACTAGCGGGGGGACAGAGACCCAGTACTTC	TRBJ2-5	TRBV29-1	13	TRBD2	NA
CSVEGDRGFQETQYF	TGCAGCGTTGAAGGAGACCGGGGTTTTCAAGAGACCCAGTACTTC	TRBJ2-5	TRBV29-1	15	NA	NA
CASRPSGGLYEQYF	TGTGCCAGCAGACCTAGCGGGGGGCTCTACGAGCAGTACTTC	TRBJ2-7	TRBV6-5	14	TRBD2	NA
CASRSGGLATNEKLFF	TGCGCCAGCAGGTCAGGGGGGCTTGCAACTAATGAAAAACTGTTTTTT	TRBJ1-4	TRBV5-1	16	TRBD1	NA
CASSQERLSYEQYF	TGTGCCAGCAGCCAAGAGCGGTTGTCCTACGAGCAGTACTTC	TRBJ2-7	TRBV4-2	14	NA	NA
CASSQGLGAGNTIYF	TGTGCCAGCAGCCAGGGACTGGGGGCTGGAAACACCATATATTTT	TRBJ1-3	TRBV3-1/TRBV3-2	15	NA	few
CASSLAWGQGFYGYTF	TGTGCCAGCAGCTTGGCCTGGGGTCAGGGGTTCTATGGCTACACCTTC	TRBJ1-2	TRBV5-5	16	NA	NA
CASSQGNSNSPLHF	TGTGCCAGCAGCCAAGGGAACAGTAATTCACCCCTCCACTTT	TRBJ1-6	TRBV3-1/TRBV3-2	14	NA	once
CASSYSRGYPYEQYF	TGTGCCAGCAGTTACTCCCGGGGTTATCCCTACGAGCAGTACTTC	TRBJ2-7	TRBV6-5	15	NA	NA
CASSASGVPYNEQFF	TGTGCCAGCAGCGCCAGCGGGGTACCCTACAATGAGCAGTTCTTC	TRBJ2-1	TRBV7-2	15	TRBD2	NA
CASSLGRNTEAFF	TGTGCCAGCAGTTTGGGGAGGAACACTGAAGCTTTCTTT	TRBJ1-1	TRBV28	13	NA	NA
CASIQRGHYNEQFF	TGTGCCAGCATTCAGCGGGGGCACTACAATGAGCAGTTCTTC	TRBJ2-1	TRBV28	14	TRBD2	NA
CASSLMTGTTEAFF	TGCGCCAGCAGCCTGATGACAGGGACCACTGAAGCTTTCTTT	TRBJ1-1	TRBV5-1	14	TRBD1	NA
CASRRDRGWETQYF	TGTGCCAGCAGAAGAGACAGGGGGTGGGAGACCCAGTACTTC	TRBJ2-5	TRBV2	14	TRBD1	NA
CASSMDLAPSYEQYF	TGTGCCAGTAGTATGGATTTAGCGCCCTCCTACGAGCAGTACTTC	TRBJ2-7	TRBV19	15	NA	once
CASSLFSGNTIYF	TGTGCCAGCAGCTTATTCTCTGGAAACACCATATATTTT	TRBJ1-3	TRBV3-1/TRBV3-2	13	NA	few
CASSLDKYTEAFF	TGTGCCAGCAGCTTAGACAAGTACACTGAAGCTTTCTTT	TRBJ1-1	TRBV14	13	NA	NA
CASSLAVGGKPQHF	TGTGCCAGCAGCTTGGCCGTAGGGGGCAAGCCCCAGCATTTT	TRBJ1-5	TRBV5-5	14	TRBD1	NA
CASSTPARPSLEKLFF	TGTGCCAGTAGTACCCCCGCGAGGCCTAGCCTTGAAAAACTGTTTTTT	TRBJ1-4	TRBV19	16	NA	NA
CASGTRTDRVTEAFF	TGTGCCAGCGGAACACGAACCGACAGGGTCACTGAAGCTTTCTTT	TRBJ1-1	TRBV6-5	15	TRBD1	NA
CASSLVGLPGGYTF	TGTGCCAGCAGTTTGGTAGGCCTCCCCGGGGGCTACACCTTC	TRBJ1-2	TRBV28	14	NA	NA